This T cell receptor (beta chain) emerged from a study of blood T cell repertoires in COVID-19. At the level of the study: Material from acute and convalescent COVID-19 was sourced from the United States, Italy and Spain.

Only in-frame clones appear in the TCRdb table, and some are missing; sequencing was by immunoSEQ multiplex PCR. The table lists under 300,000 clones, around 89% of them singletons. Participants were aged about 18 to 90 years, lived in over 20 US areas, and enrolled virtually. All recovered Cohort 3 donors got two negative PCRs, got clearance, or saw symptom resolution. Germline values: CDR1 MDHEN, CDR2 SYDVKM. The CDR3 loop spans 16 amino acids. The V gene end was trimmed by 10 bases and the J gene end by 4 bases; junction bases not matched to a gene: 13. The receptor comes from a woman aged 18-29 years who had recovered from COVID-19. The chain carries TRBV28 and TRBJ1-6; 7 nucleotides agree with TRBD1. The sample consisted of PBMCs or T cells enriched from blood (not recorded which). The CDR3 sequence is CATEVGGAHYNSPLHF. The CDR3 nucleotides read TGTGCCACCGAGGTAGGGGGCGCCCATTATAATTCACCCCTCCACTTT.